This T cell receptor (beta chain) was observed in a study of OX40 agonist ivuxolimab in advanced cancers. At the level of the study: Allowance was made for prior anti-PD-1, anti-PD-L1 or anti-CTLA-4 therapy, and 40% had some.

Patients had blood sampled at baseline and again on cycle 4 day 1 and cycle 7 day 1. Assay: immunoSEQ multiplex PCR; the TCRdb copy retains only in-frame clones and omits some. The sample shows about 73,000 clones, roughly nine tenths of them seen only once. Sequencing was performed on CD4+ or CD8+ T cells sorted from blood, taken in a trial of the OX40 agonist ivuxolimab. This TCR was recovered from an adult with an advanced solid tumor such as melanoma, head and neck, liver or kidney cancer.

CDR3 in amino acids: CASSLDQTGPDLNTEAFF. CDR3 sequence (DNA): TGTGCCAGCAGCTTGGACCAGACGGGTCCCGATTTGAACACTGAAGCTTTCTTT. The chain joins TRBV5-4 to TRBJ1-1; D ambiguous. Per the germline V gene, CDR1 is SGHNT and CDR2 is YYREEE (reference sequence). V was cut by 0 bases and J by 0 bases, with 18 bases left in between. CDR3 length: 18 amino acids. The full variable domain, in which reference TRBV5-4 and TRBJ1-1 provide the parts outside the CDR3, is ETGVTQSPTHLIKTRGQQVTLRCSSQSGHNTVSWYQQALGQGPQFIFQYYREEENGRGNFPPRFSGLQFPNYSSELNVNALELDDSALYLCASSLDQTGPDLNTEAFFGQGTRLTVV.